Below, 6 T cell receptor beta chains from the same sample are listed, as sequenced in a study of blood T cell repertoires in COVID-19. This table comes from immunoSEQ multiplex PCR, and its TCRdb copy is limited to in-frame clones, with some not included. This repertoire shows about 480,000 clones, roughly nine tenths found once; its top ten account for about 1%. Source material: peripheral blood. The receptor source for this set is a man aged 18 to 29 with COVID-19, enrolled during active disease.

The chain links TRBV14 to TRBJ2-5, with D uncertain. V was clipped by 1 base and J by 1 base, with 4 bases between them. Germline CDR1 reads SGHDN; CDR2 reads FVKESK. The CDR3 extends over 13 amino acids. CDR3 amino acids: CASSQVLQETQYF. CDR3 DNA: TGTGCCAGCAGCCAAGTTCTCCAAGAGACCCAGTACTTC.

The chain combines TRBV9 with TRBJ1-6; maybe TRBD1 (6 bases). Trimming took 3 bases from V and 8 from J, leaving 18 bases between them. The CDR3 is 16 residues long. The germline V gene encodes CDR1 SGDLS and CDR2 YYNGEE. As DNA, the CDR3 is TGTGCCAGCAGCGCCACAGGGTCTTCCGATTATTCACCCCTCCACTTT. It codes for CASSATGSSDYSPLHF.

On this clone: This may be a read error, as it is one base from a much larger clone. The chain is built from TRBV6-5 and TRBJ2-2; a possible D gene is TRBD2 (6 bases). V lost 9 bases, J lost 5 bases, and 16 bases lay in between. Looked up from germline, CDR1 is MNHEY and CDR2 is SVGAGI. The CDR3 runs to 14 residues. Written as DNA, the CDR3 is TGTGCCAGTCGATTAGCGGACTTTACCGGGGAGCTGTTTTTT. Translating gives CASRLADFTGELFF.

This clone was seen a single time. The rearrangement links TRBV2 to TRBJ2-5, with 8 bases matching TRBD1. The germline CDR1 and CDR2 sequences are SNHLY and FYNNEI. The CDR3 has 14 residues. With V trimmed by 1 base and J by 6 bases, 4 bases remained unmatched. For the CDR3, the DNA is TGTGCCAGCAGTGAAGGGGGGGACAGGCAGACCCAGTACTTC. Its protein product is CASSEGGDRQTQYF.

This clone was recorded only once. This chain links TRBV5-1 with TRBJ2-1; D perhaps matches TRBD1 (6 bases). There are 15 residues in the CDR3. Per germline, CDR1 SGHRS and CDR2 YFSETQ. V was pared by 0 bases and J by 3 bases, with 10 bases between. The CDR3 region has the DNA TGCGCCAGCAGCTTGGGACCACAGGGCTACAATGAGCAGTTCTTC. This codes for CASSLGPQGYNEQFF. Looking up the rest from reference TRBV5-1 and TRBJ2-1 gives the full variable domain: KAGVTQTPRYLIKTRGQQVTLSCSPISGHRSVSWYQQTPGQGLQFLFEYFSETQRNKGNFPGRFSGRQFSNSRSEMNVSTLELGDSALYLCASSLGPQGYNEQFFGPGTRLTVL.

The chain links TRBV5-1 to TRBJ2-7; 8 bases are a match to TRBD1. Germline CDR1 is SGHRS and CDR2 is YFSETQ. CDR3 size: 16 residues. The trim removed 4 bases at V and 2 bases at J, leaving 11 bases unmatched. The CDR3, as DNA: TGCGCCAGCAGCAAGGGACAGGCCCGCTTGGCCTACGAGCAGTACTTC. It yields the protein CASSKGQARLAYEQYF.